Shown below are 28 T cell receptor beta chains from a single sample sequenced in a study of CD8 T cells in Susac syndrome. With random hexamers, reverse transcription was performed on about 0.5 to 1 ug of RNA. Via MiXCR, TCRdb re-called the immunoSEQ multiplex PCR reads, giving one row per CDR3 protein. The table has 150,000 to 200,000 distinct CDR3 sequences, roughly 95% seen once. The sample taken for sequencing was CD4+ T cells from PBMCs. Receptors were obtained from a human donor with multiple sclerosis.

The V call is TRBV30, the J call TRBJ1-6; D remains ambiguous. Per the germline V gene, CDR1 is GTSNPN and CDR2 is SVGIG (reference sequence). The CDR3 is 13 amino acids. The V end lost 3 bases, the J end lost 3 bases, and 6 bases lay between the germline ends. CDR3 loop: CAWRFDYNSPLHF. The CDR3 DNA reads TGTGCCTGGAGATTCGACTATAATTCACCCCTCCACTTT.

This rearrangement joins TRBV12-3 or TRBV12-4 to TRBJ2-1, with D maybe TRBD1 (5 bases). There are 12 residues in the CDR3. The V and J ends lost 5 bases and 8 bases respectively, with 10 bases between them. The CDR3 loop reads CASSQRGHEQFF. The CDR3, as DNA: TGTGCCAGCAGTCAAAGGGGTCATGAGCAGTTCTTC.

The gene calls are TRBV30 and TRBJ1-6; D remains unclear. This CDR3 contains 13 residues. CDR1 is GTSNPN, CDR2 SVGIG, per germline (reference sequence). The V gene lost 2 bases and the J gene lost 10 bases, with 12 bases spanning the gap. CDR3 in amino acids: CAWSLGLRSPLHF. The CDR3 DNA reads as TGTGCCTGGAGTCTAGGGCTCCGGTCACCCCTCCACTTT.

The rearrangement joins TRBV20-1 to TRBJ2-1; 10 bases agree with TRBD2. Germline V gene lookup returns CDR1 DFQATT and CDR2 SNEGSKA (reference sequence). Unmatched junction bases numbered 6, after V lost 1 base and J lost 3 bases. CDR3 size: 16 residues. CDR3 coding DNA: TGCAGTGCTAGAGTCAGCGGGGGGGCTCTCTACAATGAGCAGTTCTTC. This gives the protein CSARVSGGALYNEQFF.

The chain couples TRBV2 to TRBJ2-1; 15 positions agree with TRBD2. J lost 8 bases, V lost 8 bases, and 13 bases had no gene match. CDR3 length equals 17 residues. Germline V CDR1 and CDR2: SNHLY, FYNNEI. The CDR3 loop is CASHGLAGGLGQDEQFF. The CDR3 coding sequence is TGTGCCAGCCATGGACTAGCGGGGGGGCTGGGTCAGGATGAGCAGTTCTTC.

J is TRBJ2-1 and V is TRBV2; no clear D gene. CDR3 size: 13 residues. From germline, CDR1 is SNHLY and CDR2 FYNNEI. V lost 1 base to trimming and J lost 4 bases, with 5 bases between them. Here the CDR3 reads CASSEDGYNEQFF. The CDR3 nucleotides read TGTGCCAGCAGTGAAGACGGTTACAATGAGCAGTTCTTC.

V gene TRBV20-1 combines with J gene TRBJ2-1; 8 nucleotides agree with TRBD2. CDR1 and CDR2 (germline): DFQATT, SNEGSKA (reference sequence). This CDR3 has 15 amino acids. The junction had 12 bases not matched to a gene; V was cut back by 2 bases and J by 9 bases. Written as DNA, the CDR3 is TGCAGTGCTAGACTCTTCGGGGGGGACCACGTTGAGCAGTTCTTC. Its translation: CSARLFGGDHVEQFF.

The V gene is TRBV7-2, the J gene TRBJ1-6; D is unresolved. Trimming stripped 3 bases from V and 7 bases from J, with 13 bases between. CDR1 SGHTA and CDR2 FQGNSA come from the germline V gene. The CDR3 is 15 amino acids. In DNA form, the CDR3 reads TGTGCCAGCAGCTTTAATACGATCCTGAATTCACCCCTCCACTTT. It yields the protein CASSFNTILNSPLHF.

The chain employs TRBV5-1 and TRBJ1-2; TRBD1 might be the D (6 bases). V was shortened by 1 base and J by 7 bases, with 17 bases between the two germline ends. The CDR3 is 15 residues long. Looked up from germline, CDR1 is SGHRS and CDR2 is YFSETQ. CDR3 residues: CASSLFWDNAGGYTF. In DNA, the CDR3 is TGCGCCAGCAGCTTGTTTTGGGACAATGCTGGTGGCTACACCTTC.

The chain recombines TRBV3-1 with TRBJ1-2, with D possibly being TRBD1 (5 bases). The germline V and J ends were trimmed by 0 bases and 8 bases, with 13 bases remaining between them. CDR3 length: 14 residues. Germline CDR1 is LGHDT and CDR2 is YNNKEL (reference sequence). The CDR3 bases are TGTGCCAGCAGCCAAGAAGTAACAGGCGGCGGCTACACCTTC. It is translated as CASSQEVTGGGYTF.

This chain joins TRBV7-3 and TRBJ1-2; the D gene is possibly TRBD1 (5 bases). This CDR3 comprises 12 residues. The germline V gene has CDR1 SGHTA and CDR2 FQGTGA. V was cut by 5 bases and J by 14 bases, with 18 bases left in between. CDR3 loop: CASSPGPGPPTF. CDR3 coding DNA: TGTGCCAGCAGCCCGGGACCCGGCCCCCCTACCTTC.

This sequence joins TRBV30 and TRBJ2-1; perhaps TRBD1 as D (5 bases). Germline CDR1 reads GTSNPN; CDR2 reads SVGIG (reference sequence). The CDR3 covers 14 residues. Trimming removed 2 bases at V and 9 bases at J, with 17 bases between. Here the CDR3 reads CAWSSAGWGGEQFF. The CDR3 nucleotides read TGTGCCTGGAGTTCGGCAGGGTGGGGCGGTGAGCAGTTCTTC.

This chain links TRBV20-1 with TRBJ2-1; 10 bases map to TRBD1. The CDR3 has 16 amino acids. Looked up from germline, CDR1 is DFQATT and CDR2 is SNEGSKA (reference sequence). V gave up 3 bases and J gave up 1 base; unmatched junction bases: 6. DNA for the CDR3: TGCAGTGCTAGGGGACAGGGGATGGAGTCCTACAATGAGCAGTTCTTC. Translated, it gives CSARGQGMESYNEQFF.

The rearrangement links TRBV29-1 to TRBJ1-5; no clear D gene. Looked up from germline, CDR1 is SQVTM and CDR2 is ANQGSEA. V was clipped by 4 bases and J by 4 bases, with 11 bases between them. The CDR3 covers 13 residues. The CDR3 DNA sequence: TGCAGCGTTGGTGCTGGAATGAATCAGCCCCAGCATTTT. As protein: CSVGAGMNQPQHF. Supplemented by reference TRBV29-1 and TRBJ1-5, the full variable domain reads SAVISQKPSRDICQRGTSLTIQCQVDSQVTMMFWYRQQPGQSLTLIATANQGSEATYESGFVIDKFPISRPNLTFSTLTVSNMSPEDSSIYLCSVGAGMNQPQHFGDGTRLSIL.

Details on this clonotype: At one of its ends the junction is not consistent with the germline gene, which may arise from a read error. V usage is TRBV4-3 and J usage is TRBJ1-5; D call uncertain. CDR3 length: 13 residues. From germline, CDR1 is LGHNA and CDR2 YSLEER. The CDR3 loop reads CASSQDSHQPQLF. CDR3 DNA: TGCGCCAGCAGCCAAGATTCTCATCAGCCCCAGCTTTTT.

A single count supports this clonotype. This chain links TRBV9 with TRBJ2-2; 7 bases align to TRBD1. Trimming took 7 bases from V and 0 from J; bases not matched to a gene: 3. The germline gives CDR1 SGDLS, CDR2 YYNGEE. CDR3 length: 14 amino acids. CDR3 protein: CASRTGANTGELFF. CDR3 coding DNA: TGTGCCAGCCGAACAGGGGCGAACACCGGGGAGCTGTTTTTT.

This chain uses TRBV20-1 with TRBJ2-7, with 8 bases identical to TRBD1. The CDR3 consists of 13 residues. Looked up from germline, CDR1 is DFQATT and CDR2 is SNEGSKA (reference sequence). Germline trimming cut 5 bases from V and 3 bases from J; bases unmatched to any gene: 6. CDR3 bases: TGCAGTGCTCCTAGGGACAGGCACTACGAGCAGTACTTC. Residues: CSAPRDRHYEQYF.

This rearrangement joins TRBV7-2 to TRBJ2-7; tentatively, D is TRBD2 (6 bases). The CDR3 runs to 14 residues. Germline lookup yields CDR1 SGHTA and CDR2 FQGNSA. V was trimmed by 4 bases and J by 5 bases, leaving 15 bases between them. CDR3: CASSSGGVGHEQYF. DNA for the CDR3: TGTGCCAGCAGCTCCGGCGGGGTGGGGCACGAGCAGTACTTC. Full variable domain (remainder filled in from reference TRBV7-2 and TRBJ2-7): GAGVSQSPSNKVTEKGKDVELRCDPISGHTALYWYRQSLGQGLEFLIYFQGNSAPDKSGLPSDRFSAERTGGSVSTLTIQRTQQEDSAVYLCASSSGGVGHEQYFGPGTRLTVT.

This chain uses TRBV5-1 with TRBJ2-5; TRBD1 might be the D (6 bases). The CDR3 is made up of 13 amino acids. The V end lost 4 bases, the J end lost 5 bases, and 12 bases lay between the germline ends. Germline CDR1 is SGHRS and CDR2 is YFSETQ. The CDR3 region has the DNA TGCGCCAGCAGCGGGGACACGGCGGAGACCCAGTACTTC. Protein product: CASSGDTAETQYF.

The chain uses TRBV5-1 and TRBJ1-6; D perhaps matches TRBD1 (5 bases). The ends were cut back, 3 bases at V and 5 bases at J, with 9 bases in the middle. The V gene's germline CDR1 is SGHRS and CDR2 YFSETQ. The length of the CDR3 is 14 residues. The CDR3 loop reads CASSSDRDNSPLHF. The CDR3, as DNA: TGCGCCAGCAGCTCCGACAGAGATAATTCACCCCTCCACTTT.

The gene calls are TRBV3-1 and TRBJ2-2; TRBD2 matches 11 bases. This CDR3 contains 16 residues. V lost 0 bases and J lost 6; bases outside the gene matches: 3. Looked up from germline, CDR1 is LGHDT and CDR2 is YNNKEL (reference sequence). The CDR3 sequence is CASSQELAGVPGELFF. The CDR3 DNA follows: TGTGCCAGCAGCCAAGAACTAGCGGGGGTACCCGGGGAGCTGTTTTTT.

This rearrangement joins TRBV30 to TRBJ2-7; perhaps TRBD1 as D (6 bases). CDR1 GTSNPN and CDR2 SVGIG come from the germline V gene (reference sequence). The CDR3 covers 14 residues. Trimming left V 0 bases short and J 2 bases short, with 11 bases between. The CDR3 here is CAWSVGGSAYEQYF. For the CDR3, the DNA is TGTGCCTGGAGTGTAGGGGGTTCGGCCTACGAGCAGTACTTC.

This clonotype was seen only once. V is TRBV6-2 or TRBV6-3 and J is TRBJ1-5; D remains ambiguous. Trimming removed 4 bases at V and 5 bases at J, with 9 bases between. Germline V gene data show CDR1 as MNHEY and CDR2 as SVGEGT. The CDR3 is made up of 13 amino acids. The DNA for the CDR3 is TGTGCCAGCAGTTCAGGACCCGATCAGCCCCAGCATTTT. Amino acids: CASSSGPDQPQHF.

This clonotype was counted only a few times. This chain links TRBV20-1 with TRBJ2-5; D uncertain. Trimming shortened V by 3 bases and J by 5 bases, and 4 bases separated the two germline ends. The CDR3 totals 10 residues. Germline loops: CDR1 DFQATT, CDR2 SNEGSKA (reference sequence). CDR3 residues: CSARVETQYF. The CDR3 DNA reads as TGCAGTGCTAGGGTTGAGACCCAGTACTTC.

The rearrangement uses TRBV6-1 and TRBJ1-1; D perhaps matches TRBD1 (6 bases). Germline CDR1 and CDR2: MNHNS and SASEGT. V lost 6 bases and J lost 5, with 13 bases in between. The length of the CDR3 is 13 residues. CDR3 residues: CASSDRSRTEAFF. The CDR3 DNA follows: TGTGCCAGCAGCGACAGGAGCAGGACTGAAGCTTTCTTT.

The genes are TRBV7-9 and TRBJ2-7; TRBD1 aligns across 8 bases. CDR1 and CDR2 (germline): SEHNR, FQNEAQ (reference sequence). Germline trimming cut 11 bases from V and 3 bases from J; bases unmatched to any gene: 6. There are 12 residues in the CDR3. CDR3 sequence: CAGQGAGYEQYF. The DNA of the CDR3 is TGTGCCGGCCAGGGGGCTGGCTACGAGCAGTACTTC.

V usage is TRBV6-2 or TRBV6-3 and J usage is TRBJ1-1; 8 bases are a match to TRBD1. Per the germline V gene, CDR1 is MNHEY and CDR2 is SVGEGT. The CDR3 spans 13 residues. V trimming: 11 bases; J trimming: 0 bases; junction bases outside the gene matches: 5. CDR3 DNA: TGTGCCGGGGGGGACAGGCTGAACACTGAAGCTTTCTTT. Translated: CAGGDRLNTEAFF.

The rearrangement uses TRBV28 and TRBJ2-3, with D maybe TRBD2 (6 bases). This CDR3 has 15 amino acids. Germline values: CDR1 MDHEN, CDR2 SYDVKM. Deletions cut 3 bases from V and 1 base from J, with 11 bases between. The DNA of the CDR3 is TGTGCCAGCAGTTTGCCCGGGGGACGCACAGATACGCAGTATTTT. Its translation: CASSLPGGRTDTQYF.